This T cell receptor (beta chain) was recovered during a study of blood T cells in healthy people across ages. The authors ran a second PCR of roughly 7 to 11 cycles using a sample-barcoded 5' primer and a J-beta primer mix. TCRdb analysed the 5' RACE reads with MiXCR anew, one entry per CDR3 protein. Of hundreds of thousands of distinct CDR3 sequences in the sample, about 40% were seen once. V gave up 5 bases and J gave up 10 bases, with 21 bases separating them. Germline V gives CDR1 DFQATT, CDR2 SNEGSKA (reference sequence). This CDR3 is 14 amino acids long. RNA extraction gave at least 5.5 micrograms of total RNA per sample.

Source material: blood. This chain uses TRBV20-1 with TRBJ2-1, with unresolved D. This clonotype was sampled from a woman in her fifties or sixties in good health. The CDR3 loop reads CSAASGIGLPEQFF. CDR3 nucleotide sequence: TGCAGTGCTGCCTCTGGGATAGGGCTCCCCGAGCAGTTCTTC.